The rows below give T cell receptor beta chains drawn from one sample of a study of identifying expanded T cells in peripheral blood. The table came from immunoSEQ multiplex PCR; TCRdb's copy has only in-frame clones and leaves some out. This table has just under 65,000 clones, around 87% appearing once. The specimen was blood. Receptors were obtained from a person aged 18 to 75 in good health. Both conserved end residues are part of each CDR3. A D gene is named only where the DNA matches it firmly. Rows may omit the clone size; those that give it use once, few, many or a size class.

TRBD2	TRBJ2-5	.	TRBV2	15	CASRASGGAQETQYF	TGTGCCAGCAGGGCTAGCGGGGGGGCCCAAGAGACCCAGTACTTC
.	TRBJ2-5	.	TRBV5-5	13	CASSLSDQETQYF	TGTGCCAGCAGCTTGTCGGATCAAGAGACCCAGTACTTC
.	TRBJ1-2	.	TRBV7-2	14	CASSRGGATYGYTF	TGTGCCAGCAGCCGAGGGGGGGCTACCTATGGCTACACCTTC
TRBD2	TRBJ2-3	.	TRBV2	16	CASTPLAGESTDTQYF	TGTGCCAGCACCCCCCTAGCGGGGGAAAGCACAGATACGCAGTATTTT
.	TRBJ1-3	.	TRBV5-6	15	CASSLTRGAGNTIYF	TGTGCCAGCAGCTTGACTCGGGGGGCTGGAAACACCATATATTTT
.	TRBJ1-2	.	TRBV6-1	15	CASSEATIGNYGYTF	TGTGCCAGCAGTGAAGCGACGATCGGAAACTATGGCTACACCTTC
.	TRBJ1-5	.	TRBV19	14	CASSIEAGNQPQHF	TGTGCCAGTAGTATAGAGGCAGGGAATCAGCCCCAGCATTTT
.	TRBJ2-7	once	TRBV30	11	CAWSVSAEQYF	TGTGCCTGGAGTGTTTCTGCCGAGCAGTACTTC
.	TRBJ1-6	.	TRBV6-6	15	CASSYSGEYNSPLHF	TGTGCCAGCAGTTACTCTGGGGAATATAATTCACCCCTCCACTTT
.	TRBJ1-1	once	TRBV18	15	CASSIGGGMNTEAFF	TGTGCCAGCTCAATCGGTGGGGGAATGAACACTGAAGCTTTCTTT
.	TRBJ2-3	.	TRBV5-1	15	CASSRTSGAPDTQYF	TGCGCCAGCAGCCGTACCTCCGGCGCCCCAGATACGCAGTATTTT
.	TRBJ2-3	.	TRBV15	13	CATSRDPGDTQYF	TGTGCCACCAGCAGAGATCCGGGAGATACGCAGTATTTT
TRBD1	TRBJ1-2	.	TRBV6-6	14	CASSYSTGGFGYTF	TGTGCCAGCAGTTACTCGACAGGGGGGTTCGGCTACACCTTC
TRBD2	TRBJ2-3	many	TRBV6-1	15	CASSETSGGPDTQYF	TGTGCCAGCAGTGAGACTAGCGGGGGGCCAGATACGCAGTATTTT
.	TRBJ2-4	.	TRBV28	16	CASSINNNRDWNIQYF	TGTGCCAGCAGTATAAATAACAACAGGGATTGGAACATTCAGTACTTC
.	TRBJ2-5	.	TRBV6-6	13	CASSYFGARTQYF	TGTGCCAGCAGTTACTTCGGGGCCCGGACCCAGTACTTC
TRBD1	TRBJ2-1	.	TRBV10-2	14	CASSEYRGLGEQFF	TGCGCCAGCAGTGAGTACAGGGGGCTGGGTGAGCAGTTCTTC
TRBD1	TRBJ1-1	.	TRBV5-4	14	CASSLAGTGAEAFF	TGTGCCAGCAGCTTGGCCGGGACAGGGGCTGAAGCTTTCTTT
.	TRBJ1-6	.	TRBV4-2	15	CASSQAHGYNSPLHF	TGTGCCAGCAGCCAAGCTCACGGATATAATTCACCCCTCCACTTT
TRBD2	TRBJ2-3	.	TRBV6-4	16	CASSSLAGGSTDTQYF	TGTGCCAGCAGTTCCCTAGCGGGAGGTAGCACAGATACGCAGTATTTT
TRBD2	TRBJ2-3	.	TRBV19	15	CASSSAGGRTDTQYF	TGTGCCAGTAGCAGCGCGGGAGGAAGAACAGATACGCAGTATTTT
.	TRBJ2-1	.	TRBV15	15	CATSRDLGGNGEQFF	TGTGCCACCAGCAGAGATCTGGGCGGGAATGGTGAGCAGTTCTTC
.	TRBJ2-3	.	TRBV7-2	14	CASSLGGGRDTQYF	TGTGCCAGCAGCTTAGGAGGAGGTAGAGATACGCAGTATTTT
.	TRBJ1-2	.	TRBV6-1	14	CASTLVGGNYGYTF	TGTGCCAGCACCCTAGTGGGGGGGAACTATGGCTACACCTTC
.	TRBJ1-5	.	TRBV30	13	CAWSEGSNQPQHF	TGTGCCTGGAGTGAAGGAAGCAATCAGCCCCAGCATTTT
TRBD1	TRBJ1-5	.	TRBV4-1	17	CASSQDPGTGTNQPQHF	TGCGCCAGCAGCCAAGATCCCGGGACAGGGACCAATCAGCCCCAGCATTTT
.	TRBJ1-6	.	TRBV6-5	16	CASSFRTNSYNSPLHF	TGTGCCAGCAGTTTCAGGACAAACTCCTATAATTCACCCCTCCACTTT
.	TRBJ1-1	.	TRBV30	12	CAWVGENTEAFF	TGTGCCTGGGTAGGGGAGAACACTGAAGCTTTCTTT
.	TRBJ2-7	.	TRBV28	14	CASTVNGGTDEQYF	TGTGCCAGCACCGTGAATGGTGGGACGGACGAGCAGTACTTC
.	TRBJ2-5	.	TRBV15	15	CATSSATGTLETQYF	TGTGCCACCAGCAGCGCGACCGGGACTTTAGAGACCCAGTACTTC
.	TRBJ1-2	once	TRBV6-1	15	CASRGAAPHTYGYTF	TGTGCCAGCAGGGGGGCAGCGCCACATACGTATGGCTACACCTTC
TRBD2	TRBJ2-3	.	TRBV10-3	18	CAISAHLAGDGETDTQYF	TGTGCCATCAGTGCTCACCTAGCGGGAGATGGTGAGACAGATACGCAGTATTTT
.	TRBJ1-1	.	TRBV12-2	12	CASRFRGVEAFF	TGTGCAAGTCGCTTCCGGGGCGTTGAAGCTTTCTTT
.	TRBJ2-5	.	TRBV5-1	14	CASSRDGAQETQYF	TGCGCCAGCAGCCGGGATGGGGCCCAAGAGACCCAGTACTTC
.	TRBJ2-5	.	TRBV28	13	CASILGGGETQYF	TGTGCCAGCATTCTGGGGGGCGGAGAGACCCAGTACTTC
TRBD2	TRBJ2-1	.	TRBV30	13	CAWRLAGPSGEFF	TGTGCCTGGAGGCTAGCGGGACCGAGTGGGGAGTTCTTC
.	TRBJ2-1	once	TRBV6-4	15	CASSPGGSSYNEQFF	TGTGCCAGCAGCCCTGGGGGGAGCTCCTACAATGAGCAGTTCTTC
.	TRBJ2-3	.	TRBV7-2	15	CASSSLANQADTQYF	TGTGCCAGCAGCTCCCTAGCGAACCAGGCAGATACGCAGTATTTT
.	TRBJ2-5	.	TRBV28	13	CASSLEAQETQYF	TGTGCCAGCAGTTTAGAAGCACAAGAGACCCAGTACTTC
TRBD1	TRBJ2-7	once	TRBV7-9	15	CASSLVPDRDYEQYF	TGTGCCAGCAGCTTAGTTCCGGACAGGGATTACGAGCAGTACTTC
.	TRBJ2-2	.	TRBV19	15	CASSPTAMSTGELFF	TGTGCCAGTAGTCCCACAGCTATGAGCACCGGGGAGCTGTTTTTT
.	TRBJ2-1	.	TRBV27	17	CASSLSGTSFVLHEQFF	TGTGCCAGCAGTTTAAGTGGAACTAGCTTCGTCCTGCATGAGCAGTTCTTC
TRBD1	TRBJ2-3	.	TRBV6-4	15	CASSPRQGGADTQYF	TGTGCCAGCAGTCCTCGACAGGGTGGCGCAGATACGCAGTATTTT
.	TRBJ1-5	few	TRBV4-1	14	CASSQVRLRQPQHF	TGCGCCAGCAGCCAAGTAAGGCTTCGTCAGCCCCAGCATTTT
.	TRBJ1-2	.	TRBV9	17	CASSVGKDTGRFYGYTF	TGTGCCAGCAGCGTAGGGAAGGACACAGGCAGGTTCTATGGCTACACCTTC
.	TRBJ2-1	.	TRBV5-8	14	CASSFGGSYNEQFF	TGTGCCAGCAGCTTCGGCGGTTCCTACAATGAGCAGTTCTTC
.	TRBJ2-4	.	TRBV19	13	CASSMGAKNIQYF	TGTGCCAGTAGTATGGGGGCCAAAAACATTCAGTACTTC
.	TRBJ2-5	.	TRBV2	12	CASSEALRTQYF	TGTGCCAGCAGTGAAGCGTTGCGGACCCAGTACTTC